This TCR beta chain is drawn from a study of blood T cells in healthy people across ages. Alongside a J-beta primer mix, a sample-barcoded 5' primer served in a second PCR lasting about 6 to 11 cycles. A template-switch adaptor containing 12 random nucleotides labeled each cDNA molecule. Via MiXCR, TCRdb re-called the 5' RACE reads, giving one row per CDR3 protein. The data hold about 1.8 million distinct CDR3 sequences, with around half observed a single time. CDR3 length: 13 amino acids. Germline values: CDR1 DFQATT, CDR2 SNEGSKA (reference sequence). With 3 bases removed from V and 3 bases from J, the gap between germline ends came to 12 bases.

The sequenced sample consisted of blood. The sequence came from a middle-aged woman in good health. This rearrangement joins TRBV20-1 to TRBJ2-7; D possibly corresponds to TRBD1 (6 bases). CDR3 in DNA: TGCAGTGCTAGCCGGGACATACTCTACGAGCAGTACTTC. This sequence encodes CSASRDILYEQYF.